This entry lists 17 T cell receptor beta chains sequenced from one sample in a study of liver allograft versus peripheral blood T cells. About the study: Graft-liver T cell receptor repertoires were compared against recipient peripheral blood repertoires.

A single record per CDR3 protein comes from TCRdb applying MiXCR to the reads. The data contain around 12,000 distinct CDR3 sequences, 25% to 30% of them singletons. These receptor sequences come from a human patient who had a liver transplant. T cells may partly derive from the graft donor.

This clonotype is medium-sized (0.01 to 0.1%) by share. V is TRBV18 and J is TRBJ2-1; D is unresolved. Germline lookup yields CDR1 KGHSH and CDR2 LQKENI. This CDR3 has 13 amino acids. V was trimmed by 3 bases and J by 8 bases, leaving 11 bases between them. The DNA of the CDR3 is TGTGCCAGCTCACCGTCGGAAAGGTATGAGCAGTTCTTC. Its translation is CASSPSERYEQFF.

This sequence joins TRBV5-6 and TRBJ2-3, with D perhaps matching TRBD2 (5 bases). Between the trimmed V and J ends, which lost 0 bases and 12 bases, there was a span of 14 bases. Germline CDR1 reads SGHDT; CDR2 reads YYEEEE. The CDR3 loop spans 13 amino acids. As DNA, the CDR3 is TGTGCCAGCAGCTTGGCGAGGACTCCCTCCCAGTATTTT. Amino acid sequence: CASSLARTPSQYF.

This clonotype appeared a few times. The V gene is TRBV20-1, the J gene TRBJ2-5; tentatively, D is TRBD2 (5 bases). V was trimmed by 3 bases and J by 5 bases, leaving 10 bases between them. There are 12 residues in the CDR3. Germline V CDR1 and CDR2: DFQATT, SNEGSKA (reference sequence). The CDR3 loop is CSARKGAETQYF. The CDR3 DNA reads as TGCAGTGCTAGGAAGGGAGCCGAGACCCAGTACTTC.

This clonotype is medium-sized in the sample. The chain combines TRBV19 with TRBJ2-2; 8 bases are a match to TRBD2. The germline V gene encodes CDR1 LNHDA and CDR2 SQIVND (reference sequence). The trim removed 10 bases at V and 5 bases at J, leaving 21 bases unmatched. The CDR3 consists of 18 residues. The CDR3 DNA is TGTGCCACCCAGCGGGGGATAGGGGGACTCGGCGGAACCGGGGAGCTGTTTTTT. Protein sequence: CATQRGIGGLGGTGELFF.

This clonotype has a handful of counts. The CDR3 here is CASSKLAGAPGGNEQFF. CDR3 coding DNA: TGTGCCAGCAGTAAGCTAGCGGGGGCCCCCGGGGGCAATGAGCAGTTCTTC. This chain uses TRBV27 with TRBJ2-1; 10 bases align to TRBD2. Per germline, CDR1 MNHEY and CDR2 SMNVEV (reference sequence). The CDR3 is 17 residues long. The V gene end was trimmed by 5 bases and the J gene end by 6 bases; junction bases not matched to a gene: 13.

This clonotype is medium-sized by share. V gene TRBV10-3 combines with J gene TRBJ2-5, with 8 bases lining up with TRBD2. The CDR3 covers 16 residues. Trimming removed 2 bases from V and 5 bases from J; junction bases left unmatched: 10. Germline lookup yields CDR1 ENHRY and CDR2 SYGVKD. CDR3 nucleotides: TGTGCCATCAGTGAGCCCAAAGCGGGAGAGGGGGAGACCCAGTACTTC. Its translation is CAISEPKAGEGETQYF.

This clonotype is medium-sized in the sample. V usage is TRBV10-3 and J usage is TRBJ1-1; D gene uncertain. The CDR3 is 12 amino acids. V was trimmed by 3 bases and J by 1 base, leaving 3 bases between them. Germline values: CDR1 ENHRY, CDR2 SYGVKD. CDR3 sequence reads: CAISDSNTEAFF. The DNA for the CDR3 is TGTGCCATCAGTGACTCGAACACTGAAGCTTTCTTT.

The rearrangement joins TRBV30 to TRBJ2-7; no clear D gene. The V and J ends lost 0 bases and 3 bases respectively, with 9 bases between them. Per the germline V gene, CDR1 is GTSNPN and CDR2 is SVGIG (reference sequence). The CDR3 has 13 residues. The CDR3 nucleotides read TGTGCCTGGAGTGTACAGCAGGACTACGAGCAGTACTTC. Protein product: CAWSVQQDYEQYF.

This clonotype is deemed medium-sized. The CDR3 sequence: CSVGGTGNEKLFF. CDR3 in DNA: TGCAGCGTTGGGGGGACGGGTAATGAAAAACTGTTTTTT. The chain employs TRBV29-1 and TRBJ1-4; tentatively, D is TRBD1 (5 bases). CDR1 is SQVTM and CDR2 is ANQGSEA in the germline V gene. V was trimmed by 4 bases and J by 4 bases, leaving 10 bases between them. The CDR3 spans 13 residues.

This clonotype was found once. The rearrangement joins TRBV28 to TRBJ2-2; 8 nucleotides match TRBD2. The CDR3 runs to 16 residues. J was trimmed by 0 bases and V by 7 bases; bases with no gene match: 7. Germline CDR1 and CDR2: MDHEN and SYDVKM. The CDR3 DNA sequence: TGTGCCAGCACGGGAGGGGTGCGGGCGAACACCGGGGAGCTGTTTTTT. This codes for CASTGGVRANTGELFF.

This clonotype was seen only a few times. The CDR3 coding sequence is TGTGCCAGCAGCGAACAGGGGCTAACTAGCACAGATACGCAGTATTTT. Its protein product is CASSEQGLTSTDTQYF. The chain joins TRBV11-1 to TRBJ2-3; 7 bases agree with TRBD1. The J segment lost 0 bases and the V segment lost 5 bases, leaving 8 bases of the junction unmatched. Germline CDR1 reads SGHAT; CDR2 reads FQDESV (reference sequence). CDR3 size: 16 residues.

For this clonotype: A much larger clone is a single base away; this may be a read error. This is likely a read error, given that the CDR3 carries no conserved phenylalanine or tryptophan at its end. This chain connects TRBV5-4 to TRBJ1-6; 11 bases map to TRBD1. Germline V gene lookup returns CDR1 SGHNT and CDR2 YYREEE (reference sequence). With V trimmed by 4 bases and J by 6 bases, 9 bases remained unmatched. This CDR3 is built from 17 residues. CDR3 sequence reads: CASSLGSDRGRNSPLHL. CDR3 nucleotide sequence: TGTGCCAGCAGCCTAGGCTCGGACAGGGGGCGTAATTCACCCCTCCACCTT.

This clonotype occurred a few times. The rearrangement links TRBV20-1 to TRBJ2-7, with 13 bases aligning to TRBD2. Trimming cost V 5 bases and J 2 bases; bases outside gene matches: 3. This CDR3 comprises 14 residues. The germline V gene has CDR1 DFQATT and CDR2 SNEGSKA (reference sequence). The CDR3 DNA reads as TGCAGTGCTGTACTAGCGGGGGGGACCTACGAGCAGTACTTC. Amino acids: CSAVLAGGTYEQYF.

This clonotype came up many times. J is TRBJ1-2 and V is TRBV6-5; D gene ambiguous. CDR1 is MNHEY, CDR2 SVGAGI, per germline. V was shortened by 8 bases and J by 2 bases, with 9 bases between the two germline ends. The CDR3 has 12 amino acids. CDR3 region: CASGRENYGYTF. Here the CDR3 DNA reads TGTGCCAGCGGACGGGAGAACTATGGCTACACCTTC.

On this clonotype itself: At one boundary the junction diverges from the germline segment, which might be a read error. The chain carries TRBV15 and TRBJ1-2; D is undetermined. The CDR3 covers 12 residues. Germline lookup yields CDR1 LNHNV and CDR2 YYDKDF (reference sequence). The CDR3 nucleotides are TGTGCCACCAGCAGAGATTTTGGGCGGGAGTTCTTC. This translates into CATSRDFGREFF.

This clonotype was found a few times. J is TRBJ1-1 and V is TRBV27; no firm D call. This CDR3 contains 13 residues. Germline V lookup: CDR1 MNHEY, CDR2 SMNVEV (reference sequence). V was trimmed by 4 bases and J by 1 base, leaving 7 bases between them. CDR3 in DNA: TGTGCCAGCAGTTGGCTGCAGAACACTGAAGCTTTCTTT. It specifies CASSWLQNTEAFF.

This clonotype is medium-sized (0.01 to 0.1%) within its sample. The genes are TRBV18 and TRBJ1-2; 10 bases fit TRBD1. The trim removed 3 bases at V and 4 bases at J, leaving 14 bases unmatched. CDR3 size: 18 residues. The germline V gene has CDR1 KGHSH and CDR2 LQKENI. The CDR3 is CASSPSGTGVGFGYGYTF. The CDR3 DNA reads TGTGCCAGCTCACCGTCCGGGACAGGGGTCGGGTTTGGCTATGGCTACACCTTC.